This T cell receptor beta chain was sequenced in a study of molecular identifiers for immune sequencing clone quantification. Background on the study: For replicates, RNA isolated from about 19,000 or 110,000 naive CD8 cells was divided into five portions, of which four were sequenced. The study, taken as a whole, reports: In cases of identical TCR molecules sharing a barcode, highly expanded clone sizes could be underestimated. Spiked TCR RNA from one Jurkat cell reportedly showed up when mixed among some 1 million naive cells.

Many counts were recorded for this clonotype. Its antigen is unidentified. Methods described previously, with TCR primers listed, were used for bulk TCR libraries. One entry per CDR3 protein, called by TCRdb with MiXCR from the PCR reads. The sample includes approximately 670,000 distinct CDR3 sequences, about 20% of them seen just once. The source of this sequence is a human donor in good health. Some libraries in this study had Jurkat cell RNA spiked in. Sequencing was carried out using naive CD8+ T cells from blood, with Jurkat cell RNA spiked in. Subset: FACS-sorted CD8+CD4-CCR7+CD45RA+ naive T cells.

CDR3 sequence reads: CASGARGLAENEQFF. CDR3 DNA sequence: TGTGCCAGCGGGGCCCGGGGACTAGCGGAGAATGAGCAGTTCTTC. The chain carries TRBV27 and TRBJ2-1; TRBD2 matches at 11 bases. CDR3 size: 15 residues. With 8 bases clipped from V and 7 bases from J, the junction kept 10 bases outside the gene matches. Germline loops: CDR1 MNHEY, CDR2 SMNVEV (reference sequence).